Shown below are 20 T cell receptor beta chains from a single sample sequenced in a study of blood T cell repertoires in COVID-19. Some clones are missing from TCRdb's copy, which holds only in-frame ones; the method was immunoSEQ multiplex PCR. The data show about 370,000 clones, 80% to 90% seen once. Sequenced sample: PBMCs or T cells enriched from blood (not recorded which). The receptor set was obtained from a man between 18 and 29 years old who had recovered from COVID-19.

The chain combines TRBV20-1 with TRBJ1-2, with D uncertain. The CDR3 contains 10 residues. Germline CDR1 reads DFQATT; CDR2 reads SNEGSKA (reference sequence). V dropped 7 bases and J dropped 2 bases, with 5 bases sitting between them. The CDR3 DNA reads TGCAGTGTAGAGAACTATGGCTACACCTTC. Its translation is CSVENYGYTF.

The chain is built from TRBV5-5 and TRBJ1-6, with 7 bases lining up with TRBD1. Germline V CDR1 and CDR2: SGHKS, YYEKEE (reference sequence). V trimming: 4 bases; J trimming: 7 bases; junction bases outside the gene matches: 8. This CDR3 has 15 residues. The CDR3 region is CASSLRQGWNSPLHF. The CDR3 DNA is TGTGCCAGCAGCCTGAGACAGGGATGGAATTCACCCCTCCACTTT.

The rearrangement joins TRBV7-6 to TRBJ2-2; D is possibly TRBD1 (6 bases). The CDR3 totals 15 residues. The germline gives CDR1 SGHVS, CDR2 FNYEAQ. V lost 6 bases and J lost 7, with 18 bases in between. The CDR3 DNA follows: TGTGCCAGCAGGCTCGACCCAGGGGAAGTCGGGGAGCTGTTTTTT. Translation: CASRLDPGEVGELFF.

This clone occurred a few times. The rearrangement links TRBV7-2 to TRBJ2-2; 8 bases are a match to TRBD2. CDR1 and CDR2 from the germline V gene are SGHTA and FQGNSA. This CDR3 spans 14 amino acids. The V gene end was trimmed by 4 bases and the J gene end by 7 bases; junction bases not matched to a gene: 5. CDR3 sequence: CASSWSGRGGELFF. In DNA form, the CDR3 reads TGTGCCAGCAGCTGGAGCGGGAGAGGCGGGGAGCTGTTTTTT.

This clone was observed many times. This chain connects TRBV7-3 to TRBJ2-3, with TRBD1 matching 12 bases. V lost 4 bases to trimming and J lost 1 base; unmatched junction nucleotides: 6. The germline V gene encodes CDR1 SGHTA and CDR2 FQGTGA. The CDR3 is 17 amino acids. This CDR3 reads CASSSTGTGGGTDTQYF. The CDR3 coding sequence is TGTGCCAGCAGCTCCACCGGGACAGGGGGCGGCACAGATACGCAGTATTTT.

This sequence joins TRBV29-1 and TRBJ1-2, with D perhaps matching TRBD1 (5 bases). Germline CDR1 and CDR2: SQVTM and ANQGSEA. Trimming removed 3 bases at V and 8 bases at J, with 13 bases between. The CDR3 contains 12 residues. The CDR3 region is CSVDWWGVGYTF. CDR3 DNA sequence: TGCAGCGTTGACTGGTGGGGCGTGGGCTACACCTTC. Supplemented by reference TRBV29-1 and TRBJ1-2, the full variable domain reads SAVISQKPSRDICQRGTSLTIQCQVDSQVTMMFWYRQQPGQSLTLIATANQGSEATYESGFVIDKFPISRPNLTFSTLTVSNMSPEDSSIYLCSVDWWGVGYTFGSGTRLTVV.

A single count supports this clone. The gene calls are TRBV18 and TRBJ1-1, with D possibly TRBD1 on 6 matching bases. The CDR3 loop spans 15 amino acids. CDR1 KGHSH and CDR2 LQKENI come from the germline V gene. V was cut by 4 bases and J by 4 bases, with 16 bases left in between. CDR3 nucleotides: TGTGCCAGCTCACTACGGGGCGGGGGCGGCACTGAAGCTTTCTTT. Its translation: CASSLRGGGGTEAFF. Looking up the rest from reference TRBV18 and TRBJ1-1 gives the full variable domain: NAGVMQNPRHLVRRRGQEARLRCSPMKGHSHVYWYRQLPEEGLKFMVYLQKENIIDESGMPKERFSAEFPKEGPSILRIQQVVRGDSAAYFCASSLRGGGGTEAFFGQGTRLTVV.

The chain joins TRBV2 to TRBJ1-2, with 9 bases aligning to TRBD1. Germline CDR1 is SNHLY and CDR2 is FYNNEI. The J segment lost 4 bases and the V segment lost 6 bases, leaving 6 bases of the junction unmatched. The CDR3 runs to 14 residues. The CDR3 spells CASSPGQGSYGYTF. Here the CDR3 DNA reads TGTGCCAGCAGCCCCGGACAGGGGAGCTATGGCTACACCTTC.

The rearrangement joins TRBV7-9 to TRBJ2-3; 14 bases agree with TRBD2. There are 16 residues in the CDR3. Germline V gene lookup returns CDR1 SEHNR and CDR2 FQNEAQ (reference sequence). Trimming at V came to 5 bases and at J to 6 bases, leaving 7 bases not matched to a gene. This CDR3 is CASSPGLAGEGDTQYF. In nucleotides, the CDR3 is TGTGCCAGCAGCCCGGGACTAGCGGGAGAGGGGGATACGCAGTATTTT.

Ten or more counts support this clone. The rearrangement links TRBV9 to TRBJ1-5; the match to TRBD1 covers 8 bases. Germline trimming cut 4 bases from V and 7 bases from J; bases unmatched to any gene: 10. The CDR3 spans 15 residues. The germline V gene encodes CDR1 SGDLS and CDR2 YYNGEE. CDR3 sequence: CASSLTGDRRQPQHF. The CDR3 region has the DNA TGTGCCAGCAGCTTGACAGGGGACAGGCGACAGCCCCAGCATTTT.

The V gene is TRBV9, the J gene TRBJ2-1; TRBD2 matches 11 bases. V gave up 0 bases and J gave up 7 bases; unmatched junction bases: 9. CDR3 length: 17 residues. The V gene's germline CDR1 is SGDLS and CDR2 YYNGEE. CDR3 sequence (DNA): TGTGCCAGCAGCGTAGGGCTACTAGCGGGAGTTATAAATGAGCAGTTCTTC. Protein product: CASSVGLLAGVINEQFF.

This chain links TRBV13 with TRBJ2-3; 8 bases line up with TRBD2. The CDR3 contains 15 residues. V was pared by 0 bases and J by 1 base, with 0 bases of the junction left unmatched. Germline V lookup: CDR1 PRHDT, CDR2 FYEKMQ (reference sequence). This chain's CDR3 is CASSLGLAGTDTQYF. The CDR3 nucleotides are TGTGCCAGCAGCTTAGGACTAGCGGGCACAGATACGCAGTATTTT.

The CDR3 nucleotides read TGTGCCAGCAGCCCGACAGGGCTTAACTATGGCTACACCTTC. This translates into CASSPTGLNYGYTF. This chain links TRBV6-5 with TRBJ1-2; TRBD1 agrees at 7 bases. CDR1 and CDR2 from the germline V gene are MNHEY and SVGAGI. The V and J ends lost 6 bases and 1 base, in that order; junction bases with no gene match: 5. The CDR3 loop spans 14 amino acids.

The chain uses TRBV5-1 and TRBJ2-1; 8 bases align to TRBD1. Trimming at V came to 8 bases and at J to 2 bases, leaving 6 bases not matched to a gene. The length of the CDR3 is 14 residues. Germline-derived CDR1 and CDR2 are SGHRS and YFSETQ. The CDR3 sequence: CASAEQGAYNEQFF. CDR3 bases: TGCGCCAGTGCGGAACAGGGGGCCTACAATGAGCAGTTCTTC.

Turning to this clone: This sample includes further DNA sequences coding for the same CDR3. The V call is TRBV6-5, the J call TRBJ2-7; TRBD1 is a possible D gene (5 bases). The V and J ends lost 2 bases and 1 base respectively, with 6 bases between them. CDR1 and CDR2 (germline): MNHEY, SVGAGI. The CDR3 sequence is 13 residues long. CDR3 amino acids: CASSYAGSYEQYF. For the CDR3, the DNA is TGTGCCAGCAGTTACGCAGGGTCCTACGAGCAGTACTTC.

The chain has TRBV12-3 or TRBV12-4 and TRBJ2-7; unclear D gene. The CDR3 contains 12 residues. Trimming left V 3 bases short and J 4 bases short, with 7 bases between. CDR3 in amino acids: CASSFLPYEQYF. The CDR3 DNA follows: TGTGCCAGCAGTTTTCTCCCTTACGAGCAGTACTTC.

As DNA, the CDR3 is TGTGCCAGAAGCTTGGCACGGGACAATGAGCAGTTCTTC. This gives the protein CARSLARDNEQFF. This chain links TRBV5-3 with TRBJ2-1; D is undetermined. TRBV5-3 falls under the ORF class, with uncertain function. The length of the CDR3 is 13 residues. V was trimmed by 0 bases and J by 5 bases, leaving 6 bases between them.

This chain uses TRBV5-4 with TRBJ2-1, with 11 bases fitting TRBD2. The CDR3 spans 15 residues. The germline V gene has CDR1 SGHNT and CDR2 YYREEE (reference sequence). J lost 7 bases, V lost 4 bases, and 7 bases had no gene match. The CDR3 DNA is TGTGCCAGCAGCCTGACTAGCGGGGCTCTAAATGAGCAGTTCTTC. It yields the protein CASSLTSGALNEQFF.

The chain carries TRBV4-1 and TRBJ2-2, with 8 bases fitting TRBD1. The CDR3 is 16 residues long. Trimming removed 4 bases from V and 7 bases from J; junction bases left unmatched: 11. Looked up from germline, CDR1 is MGHRA and CDR2 is YSYEKL. CDR3 in amino acids: CASSRSSQGASGELFF. The CDR3 nucleotides are TGCGCCAGCAGCCGGTCCTCGCAGGGGGCGAGCGGGGAGCTGTTTTTT.

This clone has only a few counts. The J gene is TRBJ1-2, the V gene TRBV19; the match to TRBD1 covers 7 bases. With V trimmed by 4 bases and J by 7 bases, 0 bases remained unmatched. Germline V gene data show CDR1 as LNHDA and CDR2 as SQIVND (reference sequence). The CDR3 loop spans 11 amino acids. The CDR3 sequence: CASSRTGGYTF. DNA of the CDR3: TGTGCCAGTAGTAGGACAGGTGGCTACACCTTC.